This T cell receptor beta chain was profiled in a study of radiation and T cells in renal cell carcinoma. V lost 6 bases, J lost 1 base, and 2 bases stayed unmatched. The CDR3 sequence is 14 residues long. Germline loops: CDR1 SQVTM, CDR2 ANQGSEA. Clones were sequenced by immunoSEQ multiplex PCR, and TCRdb holds only the in-frame ones, with some missing. The sample yields some 150,000 clones, 70% to 90% seen once. Time point: blood 4 weeks post-SBRT, at nephrectomy. Indicated treatment: 15 Gy SBRT to primary tumor, nephrectomy 4 weeks later. The gene calls are TRBV29-1 and TRBJ2-3; TRBD2 agrees at 12 bases. The sample in question was blood, obtained from a patient whose treatment included radiotherapy and nephrectomy. The TCR was taken from a woman in her fifties or sixties with renal cell carcinoma. The CDR3 nucleotides are TGCAGCGTCCGGACTAGCGGGGGCACAGATACGCAGTATTTT. Protein: CSVRTSGGTDTQYF.